The clone carrying this TCR beta chain was picked up many times. Its antigen is currently unknown. This specimen comes from a study of metastatic and nonmetastatic thyroid tumors. Turning to the study itself: Malignant and benign thyroid patients had repertoires compared in peripheral blood and tumor or nodule tissue.

Study-level findings and limits: Reportedly, malignant thyroid tumors had significantly higher TCR beta diversity than benign nodules, in blood and tumor.

Before thyroid surgery, none of the patients had received any treatment. Unmatched junction bases numbered 5, after V lost 6 bases and J lost 6 bases. The CDR3 loop spans 13 amino acids. CDR1 and CDR2 (germline): SEHNR, FQNEAQ (reference sequence). As originally analysed: The study took CDR3 differences across clinicopathological groups and made a distant-metastasis classifier for papillary thyroid cancer from them. TCRdb re-called clones from the PCR reads using MiXCR. Here the V and J calls rest on TCRdb's processing, not on the authors' analysis. This sample has 21,000 or so clones, with roughly 22% found just once.

The chain recombines TRBV7-9 with TRBJ2-7; 10 nucleotides match TRBD1. This TCR was recovered from a female donor with papillary thyroid cancer or a benign thyroid nodule (not recorded which). Some clones in this sample may be carry-over from other donors' samples. Sequenced material: blood. CDR3 DNA: TGTGCCAGCAGGGAGCGGGACAGGGGCGAGCAGTACTTC. Translation gives CASRERDRGEQYF.